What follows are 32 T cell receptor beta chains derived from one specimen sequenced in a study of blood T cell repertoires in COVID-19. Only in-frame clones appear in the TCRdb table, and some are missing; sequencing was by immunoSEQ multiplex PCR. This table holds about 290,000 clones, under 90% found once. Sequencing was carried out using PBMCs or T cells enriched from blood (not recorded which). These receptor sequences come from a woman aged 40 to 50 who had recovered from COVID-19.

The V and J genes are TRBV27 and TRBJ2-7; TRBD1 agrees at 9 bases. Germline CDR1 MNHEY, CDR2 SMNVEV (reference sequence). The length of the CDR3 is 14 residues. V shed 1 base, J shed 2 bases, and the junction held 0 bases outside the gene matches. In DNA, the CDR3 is TGTGCCAGCAGTTTATACAGGGGGCCCTACGAGCAGTACTTC. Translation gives CASSLYRGPYEQYF.

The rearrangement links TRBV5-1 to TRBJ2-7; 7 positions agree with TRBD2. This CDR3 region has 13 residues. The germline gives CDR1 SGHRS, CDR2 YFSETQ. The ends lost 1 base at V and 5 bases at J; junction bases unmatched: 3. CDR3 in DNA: TGCGCCAGCAGCTTGCAGGGAGGGCACGAGCAGTACTTC. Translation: CASSLQGGHEQYF. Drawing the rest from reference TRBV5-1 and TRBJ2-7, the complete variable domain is KAGVTQTPRYLIKTRGQQVTLSCSPISGHRSVSWYQQTPGQGLQFLFEYFSETQRNKGNFPGRFSGRQFSNSRSEMNVSTLELGDSALYLCASSLQGGHEQYFGPGTRLTVT.

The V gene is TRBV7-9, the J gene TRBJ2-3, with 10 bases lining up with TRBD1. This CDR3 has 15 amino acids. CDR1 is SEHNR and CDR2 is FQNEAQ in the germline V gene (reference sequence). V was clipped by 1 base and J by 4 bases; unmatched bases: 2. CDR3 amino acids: CASSLGTGGSDTQYF. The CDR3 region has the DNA TGTGCCAGCAGCTTAGGGACAGGGGGGTCAGATACGCAGTATTTT.

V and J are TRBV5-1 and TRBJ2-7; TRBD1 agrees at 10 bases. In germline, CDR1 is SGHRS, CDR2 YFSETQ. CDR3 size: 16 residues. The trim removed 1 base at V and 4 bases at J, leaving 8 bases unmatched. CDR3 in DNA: TGCGCCAGCAGCTTGCGGAGACAGGGGGCGGAATACGAGCAGTACTTC. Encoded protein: CASSLRRQGAEYEQYF.

The CDR3 sequence: CASSSHQLPGTSGHNEQFF. The CDR3 DNA is TGTGCCAGCAGCTCTCACCAATTGCCGGGGACTAGCGGACACAATGAGCAGTTCTTC. This chain joins TRBV21-1 and TRBJ2-1; whether TRBD2, the table's D call, matches the DNA was not checked. TRBV21-1 is tagged as a pseudogene. The CDR3 is made up of 19 amino acids.

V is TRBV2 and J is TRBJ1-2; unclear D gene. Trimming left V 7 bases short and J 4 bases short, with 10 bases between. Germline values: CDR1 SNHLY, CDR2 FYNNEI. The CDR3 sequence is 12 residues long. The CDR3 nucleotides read TGTGCCAGCAAGGAGCGGATCTATGGCTACACCTTC. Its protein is CASKERIYGYTF.

The CDR3 protein is CASSDTLAGANTGELFF. The DNA of the CDR3 is TGCGCCAGCAGCGATACACTAGCGGGAGCGAACACCGGGGAGCTGTTTTTT. The V call is TRBV5-1, the J call TRBJ2-2; 11 bases line up with TRBD2. The V gene end was trimmed by 4 bases and the J gene end by 0 bases; junction bases not matched to a gene: 5. Germline assignment: CDR1 SGHRS and CDR2 YFSETQ. The CDR3 spans 17 residues.

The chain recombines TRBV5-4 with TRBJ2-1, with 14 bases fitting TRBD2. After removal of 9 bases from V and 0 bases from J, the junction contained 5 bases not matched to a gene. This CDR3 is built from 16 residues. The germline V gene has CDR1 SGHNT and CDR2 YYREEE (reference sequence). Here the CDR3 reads CATRTSGGSSYNEQFF. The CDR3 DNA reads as TGTGCCACCCGGACTAGCGGGGGGAGCTCCTACAATGAGCAGTTCTTC.

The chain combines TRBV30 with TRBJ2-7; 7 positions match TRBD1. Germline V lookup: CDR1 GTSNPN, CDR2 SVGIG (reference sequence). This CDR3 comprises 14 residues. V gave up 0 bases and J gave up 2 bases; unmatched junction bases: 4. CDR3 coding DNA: TGTGCCTGGAGTGTACGGGACAGACCCTACGAGCAGTACTTC. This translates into CAWSVRDRPYEQYF.

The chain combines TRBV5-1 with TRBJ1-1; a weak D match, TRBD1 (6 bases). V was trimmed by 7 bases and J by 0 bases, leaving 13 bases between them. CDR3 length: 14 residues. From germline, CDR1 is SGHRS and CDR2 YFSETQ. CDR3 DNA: TGCGCCAGCCGGAAGACAGGTATGAACACTGAAGCTTTCTTT. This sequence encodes CASRKTGMNTEAFF.

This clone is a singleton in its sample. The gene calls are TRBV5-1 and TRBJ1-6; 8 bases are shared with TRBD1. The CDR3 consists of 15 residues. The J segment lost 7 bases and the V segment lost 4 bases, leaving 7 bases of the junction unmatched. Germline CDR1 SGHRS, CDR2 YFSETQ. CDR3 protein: CASSGGNRGNSPLHF. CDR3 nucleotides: TGCGCCAGCAGCGGCGGCAACAGGGGGAATTCACCCCTCCACTTT.

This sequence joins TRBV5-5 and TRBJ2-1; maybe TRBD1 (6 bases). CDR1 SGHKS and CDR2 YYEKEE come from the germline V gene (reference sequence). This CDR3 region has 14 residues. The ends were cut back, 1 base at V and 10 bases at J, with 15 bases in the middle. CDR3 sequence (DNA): TGTGCCAGCAGCTTGACACAGGGCCAGCGCGAGCAGTTCTTC. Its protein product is CASSLTQGQREQFF. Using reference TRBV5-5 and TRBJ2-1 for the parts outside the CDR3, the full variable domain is DAGVTQSPTHLIKTRGQQVTLRCSPISGHKSVSWYQQVLGQGPQFIFQYYEKEERGRGNFPDRFSARQFPNYSSELNVNALLLGDSALYLCASSLTQGQREQFFGPGTRLTVL.

This CDR3 reads CSAYRTDEAFF. CDR3 bases: TGCAGTGCTTATAGGACAGATGAAGCTTTCTTT. The chain joins TRBV20-1 to TRBJ1-1; TRBD1 might be the D (6 bases). The CDR3 runs 11 residues. Trimming cost V 5 bases and J 7 bases, with 11 bases left between them. CDR1 and CDR2 from the germline V gene are DFQATT and SNEGSKA (reference sequence).

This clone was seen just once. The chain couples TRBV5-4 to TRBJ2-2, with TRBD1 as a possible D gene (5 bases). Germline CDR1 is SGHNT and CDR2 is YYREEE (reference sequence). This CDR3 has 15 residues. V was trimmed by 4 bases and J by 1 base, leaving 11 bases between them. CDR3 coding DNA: TGTGCCAGCAGCCCAAGGACACAGAACACCGGGGAGCTGTTTTTT. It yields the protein CASSPRTQNTGELFF.

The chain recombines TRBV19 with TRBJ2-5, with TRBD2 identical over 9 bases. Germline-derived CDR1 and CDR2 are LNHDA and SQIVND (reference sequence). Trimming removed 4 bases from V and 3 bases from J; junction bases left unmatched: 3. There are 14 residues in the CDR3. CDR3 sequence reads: CASSTRTSEETQYF. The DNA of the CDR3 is TGTGCCAGTAGTACAAGGACTAGCGAAGAGACCCAGTACTTC.

The CDR3 region has the DNA TGTGCCAGCAGTTCGGGAACCGGGACAGGGAATTCACCCCTCCACTTT. Its protein product is CASSSGTGTGNSPLHF. The rearrangement links TRBV27 to TRBJ1-6; 9 nucleotides align to TRBD1. Trimming took 4 bases from V and 7 from J; bases not matched to a gene: 8. Germline V lookup: CDR1 MNHEY, CDR2 SMNVEV (reference sequence). The CDR3 length is 16 residues.

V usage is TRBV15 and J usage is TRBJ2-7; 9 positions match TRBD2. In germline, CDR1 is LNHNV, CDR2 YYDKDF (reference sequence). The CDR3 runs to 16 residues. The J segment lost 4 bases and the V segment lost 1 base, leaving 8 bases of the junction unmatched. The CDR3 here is CATSRALASGVYEQYF. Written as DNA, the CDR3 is TGTGCCACCAGCAGAGCCCTGGCTAGCGGGGTTTACGAGCAGTACTTC.

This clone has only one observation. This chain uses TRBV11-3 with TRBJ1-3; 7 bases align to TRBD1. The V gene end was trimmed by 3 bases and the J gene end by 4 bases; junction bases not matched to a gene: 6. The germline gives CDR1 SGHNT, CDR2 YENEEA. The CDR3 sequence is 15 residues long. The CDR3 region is CASSFVTGRGNTIYF. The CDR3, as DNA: TGTGCCAGCAGCTTCGTGACAGGGCGAGGAAACACCATATATTTT.

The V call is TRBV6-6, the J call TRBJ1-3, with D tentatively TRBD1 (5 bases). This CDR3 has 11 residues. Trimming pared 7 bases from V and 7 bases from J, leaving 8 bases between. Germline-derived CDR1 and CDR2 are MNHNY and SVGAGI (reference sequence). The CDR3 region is CASIRGNTIYF. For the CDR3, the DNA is TGTGCCAGCATCCGGGGGAACACCATATATTTT.

CDR3 amino acids: CASSQVGRAATNEKLFF. In nucleotides, the CDR3 is TGCGCCAGCAGCCAAGTCGGGCGGGCTGCAACTAATGAAAAACTGTTTTTT. V usage is TRBV4-1 and J usage is TRBJ1-4; D unclear. CDR3 size: 17 residues. Per germline, CDR1 MGHRA and CDR2 YSYEKL. V gave up 1 base and J gave up 0 bases, with 12 bases separating them.

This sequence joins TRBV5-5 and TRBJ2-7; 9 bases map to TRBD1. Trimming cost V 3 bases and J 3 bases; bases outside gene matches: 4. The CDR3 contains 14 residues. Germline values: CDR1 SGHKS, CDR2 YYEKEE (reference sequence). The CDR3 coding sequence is TGTGCCAGCAGCTCCGGGACAGGGATCTACGAGCAGTACTTC. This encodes CASSSGTGIYEQYF.

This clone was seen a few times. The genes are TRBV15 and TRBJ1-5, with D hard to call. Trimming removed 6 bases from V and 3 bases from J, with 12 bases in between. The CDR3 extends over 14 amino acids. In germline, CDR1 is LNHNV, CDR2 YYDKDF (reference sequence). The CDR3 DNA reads TGTGCCACCAGGGTGGACGGGAACAATCAGCCCCAGCATTTT. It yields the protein CATRVDGNNQPQHF.

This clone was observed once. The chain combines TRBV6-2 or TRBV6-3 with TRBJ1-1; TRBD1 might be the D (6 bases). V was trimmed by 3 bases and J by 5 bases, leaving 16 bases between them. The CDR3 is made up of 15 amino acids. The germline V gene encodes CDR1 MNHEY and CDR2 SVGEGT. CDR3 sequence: CASSYSRDKSTEAFF. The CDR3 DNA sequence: TGTGCCAGCAGTTATTCCAGGGACAAGAGTACTGAAGCTTTCTTT.

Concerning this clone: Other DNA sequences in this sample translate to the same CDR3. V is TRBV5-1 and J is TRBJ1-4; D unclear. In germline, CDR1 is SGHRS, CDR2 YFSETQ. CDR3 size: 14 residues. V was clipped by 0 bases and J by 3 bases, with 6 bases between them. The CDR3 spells CASSLAGANEKLFF. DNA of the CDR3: TGCGCCAGCAGCTTGGCCGGAGCTAATGAAAAACTGTTTTTT. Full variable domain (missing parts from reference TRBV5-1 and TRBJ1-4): KAGVTQTPRYLIKTRGQQVTLSCSPISGHRSVSWYQQTPGQGLQFLFEYFSETQRNKGNFPGRFSGRQFSNSRSEMNVSTLELGDSALYLCASSLAGANEKLFFGSGTQLSVL.

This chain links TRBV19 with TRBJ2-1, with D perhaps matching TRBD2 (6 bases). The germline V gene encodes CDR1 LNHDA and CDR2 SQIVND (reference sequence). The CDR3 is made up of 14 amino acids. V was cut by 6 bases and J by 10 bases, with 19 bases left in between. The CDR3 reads CASSRTTPVREQFF. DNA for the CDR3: TGTGCCAGTAGCCGGACTACGCCCGTGAGGGAGCAGTTCTTC.

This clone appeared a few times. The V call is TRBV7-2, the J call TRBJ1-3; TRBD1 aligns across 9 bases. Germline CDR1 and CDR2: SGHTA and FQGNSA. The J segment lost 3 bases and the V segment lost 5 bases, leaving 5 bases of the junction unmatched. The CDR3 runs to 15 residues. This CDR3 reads CASSKQGAFGNTIYF. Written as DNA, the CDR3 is TGTGCCAGCAGCAAACAGGGGGCATTTGGAAACACCATATATTTT.

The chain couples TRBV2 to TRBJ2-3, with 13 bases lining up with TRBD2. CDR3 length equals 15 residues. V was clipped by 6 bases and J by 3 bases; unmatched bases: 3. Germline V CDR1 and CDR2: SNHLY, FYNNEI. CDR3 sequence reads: CASSLGLAGTDTQYF. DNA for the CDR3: TGTGCCAGCAGCCTGGGACTAGCGGGGACAGATACGCAGTATTTT. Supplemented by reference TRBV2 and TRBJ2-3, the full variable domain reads EPEVTQTPSHQVTQMGQEVILRCVPISNHLYFYWYRQILGQKVEFLVSFYNNEISEKSEIFDDQFSVERPDGSNFTLKIRSTKLEDSAMYFCASSLGLAGTDTQYFGPGTRLTVL.

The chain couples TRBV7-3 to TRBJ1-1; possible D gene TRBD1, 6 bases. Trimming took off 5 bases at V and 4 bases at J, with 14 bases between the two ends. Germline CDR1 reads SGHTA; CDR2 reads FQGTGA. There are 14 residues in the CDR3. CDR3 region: CASSPTPGVTEAFF. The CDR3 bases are TGTGCCAGCAGCCCAACCCCAGGGGTCACTGAAGCTTTCTTT.

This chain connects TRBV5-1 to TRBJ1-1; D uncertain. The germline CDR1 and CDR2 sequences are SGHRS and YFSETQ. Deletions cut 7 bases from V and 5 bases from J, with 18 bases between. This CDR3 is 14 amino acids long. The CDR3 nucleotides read TGCGCCAGCCGCGATGGGTGGAGGGAGACTGAAGCTTTCTTT. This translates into CASRDGWRETEAFF. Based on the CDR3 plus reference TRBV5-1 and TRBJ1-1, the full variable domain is KAGVTQTPRYLIKTRGQQVTLSCSPISGHRSVSWYQQTPGQGLQFLFEYFSETQRNKGNFPGRFSGRQFSNSRSEMNVSTLELGDSALYLCASRDGWRETEAFFGQGTRLTVV.

The CDR3 sequence: CASSRSRIYEQYF. CDR3 nucleotides: TGTGCCAGCAGCCGTAGTAGAATCTACGAGCAGTACTTC. The gene calls are TRBV6-2 or TRBV6-3 and TRBJ2-7, with unresolved D. V was trimmed by 6 bases and J by 3 bases, leaving 12 bases between them. This CDR3 region has 13 residues. CDR1 is MNHEY and CDR2 is SVGEGT in the germline V gene.

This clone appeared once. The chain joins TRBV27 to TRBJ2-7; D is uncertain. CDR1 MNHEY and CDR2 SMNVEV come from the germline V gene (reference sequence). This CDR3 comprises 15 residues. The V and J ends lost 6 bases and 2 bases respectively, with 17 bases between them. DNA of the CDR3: TGTGCCAGCAGCTTCGACTCGATCCCACCCTACGAGCAGTACTTC. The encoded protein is CASSFDSIPPYEQYF.

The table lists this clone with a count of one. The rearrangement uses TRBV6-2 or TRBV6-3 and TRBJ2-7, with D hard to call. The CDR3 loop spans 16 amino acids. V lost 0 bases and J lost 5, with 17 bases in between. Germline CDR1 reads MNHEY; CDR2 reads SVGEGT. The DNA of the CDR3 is TGTGCCAGCAGTTACTCCCCCTCTGGCGGCCGCCACGAGCAGTACTTC. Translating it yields CASSYSPSGGRHEQYF.